This T cell receptor (beta chain) comes out of a study of beta chain features in type 1 diabetes (dated by TCRdb to between 2018 and 2020). About the investigation overall: Patients and healthy donors did not differ in mean age, gender distribution, total cell number or subset yield. A total of approximately 99,000,000 sorted cells were examined across all samples, and RNA yield correlated strongly with the number of cells per subset. Regulatory and stem cell-like memory subsets were obtained from only 8 patients and roughly 8 healthy donors, while naive and central memory subsets were obtained from all 30 or so donors. In the study, TCRB repertoires of sorted circulating CD4+ T cell subsets from recently diagnosed type 1 diabetes patients were compared with those of matched healthy donors. Study-level results and caveats: Patients with type 1 diabetes made fewer insertions and deleted more nucleotides at VDJ recombination sites, implying thymic rearrangement abnormalities. Type 1 diabetes patients showed a moderate but significant shortening of TCRB CDR3 length in all four CD4+ subsets. Naive, central memory and regulatory TCRB repertoires appeared to be more alike among patients than among healthy donors. Shorter templates might be favored by PCR, yet because patient and control samples were amplified and corrected together, any such skew would affect both groups equally. Because cDNA was sequenced instead of genomic DNA, highly expressing activated cells could be over-represented, though the groups showed no difference in activation or CD3 levels. HLA sub-analyses involved small numbers of individuals, so any influence of HLA type on TCRB rearrangement remained unresolved.

The High Capacity cDNA Reverse Transcription Kit was used to reverse transcribe all of the isolated RNA, meaning that expressed TCRB transcripts were what got sequenced. Survey-depth immunoSEQ sequencing was performed on stem cell-like memory T cell samples, with an average of around 920,000 total reads per sample. Sorted cells were lysed in RLT buffer and RNA was extracted with DNase-treated RNeasy Micro or Mini kits, depending on cell number. Each cell subset was processed on its own to prevent cross-contamination, while patient and healthy donor samples were processed together. Using the immunoSEQ multiplex PCR, TCRB sequences were amplified from cDNA into 87-bp fragments spanning the CDR3 region. The amplicons were sequenced using the Illumina HiSeq platform. From the authors' description of their analysis: Synthetic template baselines were used to correct PCR bias computationally, reads within Hamming distance 2 were collapsed, and singletons that could not be merged were discarded. Reads were aligned to IMGT to assign V, D and J genes, CDR3 length, and insertions or deletions at six rearrangement sites. Clonotype counts were normalized to sorted cell number within each subset before computing true diversity and Gini coefficients with the tcR R package. The overlap coefficient, calculated on TCRB nucleotide sequences, was used to measure repertoire sharing. What TCRdb holds here is the immuneACCESS table cut down to in-frame rearrangements. Part of the clones is not present; checked against another copy, under half of the missing clones reflect an unresolved V gene, and the others are unexplained. The V and J calls and clone size are taken from that table; D and trimming were inferred from the DNA. A total of approximately 40,000 clones appear in this sample, 50% of them only once. The top ten clones comprise 0.2% to 0.3% of the sample.

This clone was found a few times. Its antigen is not yet known. Base qualities are not at hand, and no much larger clone is one base apart. The germline V gene (reference sequence) gives CDR1 as SGHNT and CDR2 as YYREEE. From cysteine to phenylalanine, the CDR3 is 11 amino acids long. The only DNA kept is the CDR3, 33 bases in frame from the first base. Cut back by 4 bases and 1 base, the V and J ends lie 2 bases apart. Each donor gave one peripheral blood draw, averaging roughly 120 mL, which was collected into heparinised tubes. Naive, central memory, regulatory and stem cell-like memory CD4+ T cells were sorted on a BD FACSAria II using a panel including CD45RO, CCR7, CD25, CD127, CD95 and CD27. A purity above 95% was achieved for all sorted populations. PBMCs were isolated immediately by Lymphoprep density gradient centrifugation and stained directly without culture. So that batch effects would be minimized, each experiment stained and sorted samples in pairs, pairing one healthy donor with one patient.

The sequenced material came from stem cell memory CD4+ T cells from blood. This specimen's cell subset or site label, per the study, means: stem cell-like memory CD4+ T cells. Recombination linked TRBV5-4 to TRBJ2-5; no confident D gene assignment can be made. The sequence was obtained from a woman in her twenties or thirties in good health. The CDR3 sequence is CASSLQETQYF. The DNA is as follows: TGTGCCAGCAGCCTCCAAGAGACCCAGTACTTC.